Each of the 18 T cell receptor beta chains below was sequenced from the same sample in a study of molecular identifiers for immune sequencing clone quantification. Each CDR3 protein is one row after TCRdb ran MiXCR on the PCR reads. The sample carries more than 300,000 distinct CDR3 sequences, 20% to 25% recorded once. Material for sequencing was naive CD8+ T cells from blood, with Jurkat cell RNA spiked in. As to subset: FACS-sorted CD8+CD4-CCR7+CD45RA+ naive T cells. Receptors were obtained from a human donor in good health. Some libraries in this study had Jurkat cell RNA spiked in.

This clonotype has more than one count but fewer than ten. The gene calls are TRBV6-2 or TRBV6-3 and TRBJ2-1; 9 bases agree with TRBD2. The germline V gene has CDR1 MNHEY and CDR2 SVGEGT. The trim removed 2 bases at V and 7 bases at J, leaving 6 bases unmatched. The CDR3 runs to 15 residues. CDR3 region: CASSYVAGGPNEQFF. In DNA form, the CDR3 reads TGTGCCAGCAGTTACGTTGCGGGAGGGCCTAATGAGCAGTTCTTC.

There are a few counts of this clonotype. The chain employs TRBV12-5 and TRBJ2-5; 8 bases are shared with TRBD2. CDR3 length equals 17 residues. Germline V lookup: CDR1 LGHNT, CDR2 FRNRAP. V lost 5 bases to trimming and J lost 1 base; unmatched junction nucleotides: 12. Here the CDR3 reads CASGPASASGSQETQYF. The DNA of the CDR3 is TGTGCTAGTGGTCCCGCATCTGCAAGCGGGAGCCAAGAGACCCAGTACTTC.

This chain links TRBV7-8 with TRBJ1-4; 7 bases match TRBD1. The junction had 5 bases not matched to a gene; V was cut back by 3 bases and J by 4 bases. Germline assignment: CDR1 SGHVS and CDR2 FQNEAQ. CDR3 length: 15 residues. The CDR3: CASSFSGQLNEKLFF. The CDR3 nucleotides are TGTGCCAGCAGCTTCTCGGGACAGCTTAATGAAAAACTGTTTTTT. The full variable domain, rest sourced from reference TRBV7-8 and TRBJ1-4, is GAGVSQSPRYKVAKRGQDVALRCDPISGHVSLFWYQQALGQGPEFLTYFQNEAQLDKSGLPSDRFFAERPEGSVSTLKIQRTQQEDSAVYLCASSFSGQLNEKLFFGSGTQLSVL.

There are many counts of this clonotype. J is TRBJ1-2 and V is TRBV20-1; no definite D call. Germline loops: CDR1 DFQATT, CDR2 SNEGSKA (reference sequence). CDR3 size: 13 residues. The V end lost 0 bases, the J end lost 1 base, and 6 bases lay between the germline ends. Here the CDR3 DNA reads TGCAGTGCTAGAGAAACAGATAACTATGGCTACACCTTC. Residues: CSARETDNYGYTF.

Concerning this clonotype itself: A much larger clone sits a single nucleotide away, making a read error possible. The V gene is TRBV5-1, the J gene TRBJ2-7; 16 bases align to TRBD2. V lost 7 bases, J lost 3 bases, and 19 bases stayed unmatched. CDR3 length: 20 residues. Germline lookup yields CDR1 SGHRS and CDR2 YFSETQ. Here the CDR3 DNA reads TGCGCCAGCGGCTCAACCGAGGGACTAGCGGGGGGGCTGAATGGCTACGAGCAGTACTTC. Translation: CASGSTEGLAGGLNGYEQYF.

For this clonotype: A read error may account for a junction end that differs from germline. The genes are TRBV4-3 and TRBJ2-5; a possible D gene is TRBD2 (5 bases). This CDR3 region has 10 residues. CDR1 LGHNA and CDR2 YSLEER come from the germline V gene. CDR3 sequence: CASSQVGASF. DNA for the CDR3: TGCGCCAGCAGCCAAGTGGGAGCTTCCTTC.

This clonotype came up a few times. This sequence joins TRBV6-5 and TRBJ1-2; no clear D gene. V lost 6 bases and J 2 bases, leaving 10 bases between the germline ends. CDR1 is MNHEY and CDR2 is SVGAGI in the germline V gene. The CDR3 covers 13 residues. The chain's CDR3 is CASSLQANYGYTF. Written as DNA, the CDR3 is TGTGCCAGCAGCCTCCAGGCCAACTATGGCTACACCTTC.

Ten or more counts support this clonotype. V gene TRBV19 combines with J gene TRBJ2-3; D possibly corresponds to TRBD2 (7 bases). Per the germline V gene, CDR1 is LNHDA and CDR2 is SQIVND (reference sequence). The V and J ends lost 6 bases and 2 bases respectively, with 18 bases between them. This CDR3 is 16 amino acids long. Written as DNA, the CDR3 is TGTGCCAGTAGCGGCATAGGGGGGGAAAACACAGATACGCAGTATTTT. Protein product: CASSGIGGENTDTQYF.

This clonotype was counted at least ten times. The rearrangement links TRBV7-9 to TRBJ2-3, with 8 bases lining up with TRBD1. V shed 2 bases and J 3 bases; nucleotides not matched to a gene: 4. Per the germline V gene, CDR1 is SEHNR and CDR2 is FQNEAQ (reference sequence). This CDR3 has 15 residues. CDR3 in amino acids: CASSLSGQETDTQYF. CDR3 coding DNA: TGTGCCAGCAGCTTATCGGGACAGGAGACAGATACGCAGTATTTT.

At least ten counts were recorded for this clonotype. The chain uses TRBV20-1 and TRBJ2-7; 9 bases map to TRBD2. Trimming took 3 bases from V and 2 from J; bases not matched to a gene: 11. There are 16 residues in the CDR3. The germline V gene has CDR1 DFQATT and CDR2 SNEGSKA (reference sequence). CDR3: CSARVLSRTSAYEQYF. The CDR3 DNA is TGCAGTGCTAGGGTGTTGTCGAGGACTAGCGCCTACGAGCAGTACTTC.

This clonotype was detected a few times. The V gene is TRBV14, the J gene TRBJ2-5; no definite D call. V lost 2 bases to trimming and J lost 1 base, with 8 bases between them. The CDR3 has 14 amino acids. Germline CDR1 SGHDN, CDR2 FVKESK. The chain's CDR3 is CASSQRNSQETQYF. The CDR3 DNA is TGTGCCAGCAGCCAACGGAACAGCCAAGAGACCCAGTACTTC.

This clonotype was detected many times. The chain combines TRBV7-9 with TRBJ1-1; a possible D gene is TRBD1 (5 bases). The CDR3 length is 15 residues. V shed 4 bases and J shed 6 bases, with 18 bases lying between them. Germline V gene lookup returns CDR1 SEHNR and CDR2 FQNEAQ (reference sequence). The CDR3 DNA reads TGTGCCAGCAGCTCTTCCGGGACCCCCCAAGCTGAAGCTTTCTTT. Encoded protein: CASSSSGTPQAEAFF.

As for this clonotype: One end of the junction fails to match germline, which may point to a read error. This chain connects TRBV2 to TRBJ2-3, with 7 bases that match TRBD2. The CDR3 sequence is 15 residues long. Germline V gene lookup returns CDR1 SNHLY and CDR2 FYNNEI. The CDR3 region has the DNA TGTGCCAGCAGTGTGGGGAGGGCGGGCCTAGATACGCAGTACTTT. Its translation: CASSVGRAGLDTQYF.

This clonotype was seen a few times. It is likely a read error, because the conserved phenylalanine at the end of the CDR3 is missing. The rearrangement links TRBV19 to TRBJ2-6; no reliable D call. This CDR3 has 14 amino acids. Germline lookup yields CDR1 LNHDA and CDR2 SQIVND (reference sequence). Trimming took 5 bases from V and 0 from J, leaving 5 bases between them. The CDR3 loop is CASSVLSGANVLTL. DNA of the CDR3: TGTGCCAGTAGTGTACTCTCTGGGGCCAACGTCCTGACTCTC.

This clonotype was seen ten or more times. The V and J genes are TRBV3-1 and TRBJ2-7; 8 positions agree with TRBD2. The V and J ends lost 3 bases and 5 bases, in that order; junction bases with no gene match: 15. Germline V CDR1 and CDR2: LGHDT, YNNKEL (reference sequence). The CDR3 length is 17 residues. CDR3 in DNA: TGTGCCAGCAGCCACGGCACTGCGGGACTAGTATCCCACGAGCAGTACTTC. Residues: CASSHGTAGLVSHEQYF.

The chain has TRBV6-2 or TRBV6-3 and TRBJ2-4; D is possibly TRBD2 (6 bases). The V gene lost 4 bases and the J gene lost 9 bases, with 13 bases spanning the gap. CDR1 is MNHEY, CDR2 SVGEGT, per germline. The CDR3 sequence is 13 residues long. The CDR3 is CASSSGGMGIQYF. CDR3 sequence (DNA): TGTGCCAGCAGTTCCGGGGGAATGGGCATTCAGTACTTC.

This clonotype was found many times. The gene calls are TRBV28 and TRBJ1-4; D unclear. Germline assignment: CDR1 MDHEN and CDR2 SYDVKM. The V end was cut by 3 bases, the J end by 0 bases, with 8 bases between. The CDR3 consists of 15 residues. The CDR3 loop is CASSFLFATNEKLFF. The CDR3 DNA reads as TGTGCCAGCAGTTTTTTGTTCGCAACTAATGAAAAACTGTTTTTT.

This clonotype has a count of ten or more. The genes are TRBV7-9 and TRBJ2-7; D not certain. CDR1 and CDR2 from the germline V gene are SEHNR and FQNEAQ (reference sequence). CDR3 length: 15 amino acids. V was clipped by 1 base and J by 3 bases, with 13 bases between them. In DNA, the CDR3 is TGTGCCAGCAGCTTAGGGCCCTCCCCGGGCTACGAGCAGTACTTC. Protein: CASSLGPSPGYEQYF.